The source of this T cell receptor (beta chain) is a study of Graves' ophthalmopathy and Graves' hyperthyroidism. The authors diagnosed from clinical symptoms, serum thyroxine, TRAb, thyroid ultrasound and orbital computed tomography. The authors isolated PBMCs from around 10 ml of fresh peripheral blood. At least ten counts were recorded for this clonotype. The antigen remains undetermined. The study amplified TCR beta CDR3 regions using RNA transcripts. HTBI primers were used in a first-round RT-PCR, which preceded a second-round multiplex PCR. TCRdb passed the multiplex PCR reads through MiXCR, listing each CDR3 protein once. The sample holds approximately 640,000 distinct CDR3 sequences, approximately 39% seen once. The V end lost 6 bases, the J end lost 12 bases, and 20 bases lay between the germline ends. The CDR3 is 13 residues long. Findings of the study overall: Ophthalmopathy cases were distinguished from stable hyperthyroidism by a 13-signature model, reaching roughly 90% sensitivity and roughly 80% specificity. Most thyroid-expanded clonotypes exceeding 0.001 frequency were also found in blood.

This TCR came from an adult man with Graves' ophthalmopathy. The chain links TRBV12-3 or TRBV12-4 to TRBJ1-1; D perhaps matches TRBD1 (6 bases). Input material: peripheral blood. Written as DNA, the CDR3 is TGTGCCAGCAGCCTGCAGAAGGGGGGTAGTTCTTTCTTT. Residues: CASSLQKGGSSFF.